Each of the 13 T cell receptor beta chains below was sequenced from the same sample in a study of shared clonotypes between healthy human individuals. The protocol was immunoSEQ multiplex PCR, while the TCRdb copy is restricted to in-frame clones and leaves out a portion. Counted here are 850,000 to 1,100,000 clones, 60% to 85% occurring once; the ten biggest clones make up 0.89%. Input material: memory CD4+ T cells from PBMCs. Documented subset: CD45RA-negative fraction. These TCRs come from a man between 18 and 35 years old in good health. Some clones in this sample may be carry-over from other donors' samples.

This chain joins TRBV28 and TRBJ1-1, with D perhaps matching TRBD1 (6 bases). In germline, CDR1 is MDHEN, CDR2 SYDVKM. V was cut by 5 bases and J by 6 bases, with 22 bases left in between. This CDR3 is 16 amino acids long. This CDR3 is CASSNRQGWPWAEAFF. CDR3 nucleotides: TGTGCCAGCAGTAACCGGCAGGGGTGGCCGTGGGCTGAAGCTTTCTTT.

The J gene is TRBJ1-3, the V gene TRBV28, with TRBD1 identical over 7 bases. V shed 6 bases, J shed 3 bases, and the junction held 11 bases outside the gene matches. The CDR3 is 16 residues long. Germline V gene sequence: CDR1 MDHEN, CDR2 SYDVKM. The CDR3 is CASRPNYRGDGNTIYF. The CDR3 nucleotides are TGTGCCAGCAGACCTAACTACAGGGGCGATGGAAACACCATATATTTT.

As concerns this clone: The sample carries other DNA sequences with the same CDR3. The chain links TRBV27 to TRBJ1-1; unclear D gene. The germline V and J ends were trimmed by 6 bases and 4 bases, with 12 bases remaining between them. Germline assignment: CDR1 MNHEY and CDR2 SMNVEV (reference sequence). The CDR3 sequence is 13 residues long. The CDR3 here is CASSFLGFTEAFF. CDR3 nucleotide sequence: TGTGCCAGCAGCTTTCTGGGATTCACTGAAGCTTTCTTT.

J is TRBJ2-7 and V is TRBV7-2, with D unresolved. This CDR3 has 11 amino acids. Trimming stripped 5 bases from V and 3 bases from J, with 5 bases between. CDR1 is SGHTA, CDR2 FQGNSA, per germline. The CDR3 DNA follows: TGTGCCAGCAGCGCCCGCTACGAGCAGTACTTC. It is translated as CASSARYEQYF. Complete variable domain (other parts from reference TRBV7-2 and TRBJ2-7): GAGVSQSPSNKVTEKGKDVELRCDPISGHTALYWYRQSLGQGLEFLIYFQGNSAPDKSGLPSDRFSAERTGGSVSTLTIQRTQQEDSAVYLCASSARYEQYFGPGTRLTVT.

The CDR3 is CASSLTSGGSRHEQFF. The CDR3 DNA is TGTGCCAGCAGTTTGACTAGCGGGGGGTCGAGGCATGAGCAGTTCTTC. V and J are TRBV28 and TRBJ2-1, with 13 bases fitting TRBD2. The CDR3 loop spans 16 amino acids. Germline trimming cut 3 bases from V and 8 bases from J; bases unmatched to any gene: 7. From germline, CDR1 is MDHEN and CDR2 SYDVKM.

V gene TRBV7-9 combines with J gene TRBJ2-1; TRBD2 matches 14 bases. The CDR3 runs 14 residues. V was pared by 6 bases and J by 8 bases, with 3 bases of the junction left unmatched. Germline V CDR1 and CDR2: SEHNR, FQNEAQ (reference sequence). The CDR3 reads CASREGLAGDEQFF. CDR3 nucleotide sequence: TGTGCCAGCAGGGAGGGACTAGCGGGAGATGAGCAGTTCTTC.

This clone occurred once. The rearrangement joins TRBV2 to TRBJ1-5, with D possibly being TRBD1 (5 bases). There are 15 residues in the CDR3. The V end was cut by 5 bases, the J end by 2 bases, with 13 bases between. CDR1 is SNHLY and CDR2 is FYNNEI in the germline V gene. The CDR3 loop is CASSRDEQGNQPQHF. The CDR3 DNA reads TGTGCCAGCAGTCGGGACGAACAAGGCAATCAGCCCCAGCATTTT.

There are a few counts of this clone. The chain employs TRBV5-1 and TRBJ2-3; 7 nucleotides agree with TRBD1. The V gene end was trimmed by 3 bases and the J gene end by 3 bases; junction bases not matched to a gene: 10. Germline CDR1 is SGHRS and CDR2 is YFSETQ. The CDR3 consists of 16 residues. Here the CDR3 reads CASSSASGQQTDTQYF. CDR3 nucleotide sequence: TGCGCCAGCAGCTCCGCTTCGGGACAGCAGACAGATACGCAGTATTTT.

J is TRBJ2-7 and V is TRBV29-1; maybe TRBD2 (5 bases). Germline values: CDR1 SQVTM, CDR2 ANQGSEA. Trimming removed 0 bases from V and 0 bases from J, with 27 bases in between. The CDR3 runs to 20 residues. CDR3 region: CSVEDRVERERSRSSYEQYF. The CDR3 nucleotides read TGCAGCGTTGAAGATCGAGTAGAGAGGGAGCGAAGTAGGAGCTCCTACGAGCAGTACTTC.

The CDR3 coding sequence is TGTGCCAGCTCACAATCGACGGTCATATCGCCCCTCCACTTT. Translated: CASSQSTVISPLHF. This sequence joins TRBV18 and TRBJ1-6; D not resolved. The CDR3 extends over 14 amino acids. Germline CDR1 and CDR2: KGHSH and LQKENI. Trimming stripped 4 bases from V and 13 bases from J, with 17 bases between.

This clone was seen just once. The genes are TRBV4-1 and TRBJ1-5, with TRBD1 matching 10 bases. V shed 3 bases, J shed 4 bases, and the junction held 9 bases outside the gene matches. The CDR3 totals 17 residues. The germline gives CDR1 MGHRA, CDR2 YSYEKL. CDR3 coding DNA: TGCGCCAGCAGCCATCCCCCCGACAGGGGGCAAAATCAGCCCCAGCATTTT. Translating gives CASSHPPDRGQNQPQHF.

The V and J genes are TRBV11-2 and TRBJ2-7; TRBD1 matches at 7 bases. There are 15 residues in the CDR3. Germline assignment: CDR1 SGHAT and CDR2 FQNNGV. J lost 7 bases, V lost 0 bases, and 9 bases had no gene match. CDR3 loop: CASSLDARGIEEQYF. CDR3 nucleotides: TGTGCCAGCAGCTTAGATGCCAGGGGGATCGAAGAGCAGTACTTC. Filled out from reference TRBV11-2 and TRBJ2-7, the complete variable domain reads EAGVAQSPRYKIIEKRQSVAFWCNPISGHATLYWYQQILGQGPKLLIQFQNNGVVDDSQLPKDRFSAERLKGVDSTLKIQPAKLEDSAVYLCASSLDARGIEEQYFGPGTRLTVT.

This clone has only a few counts. Within the sample, other DNA sequences also encode this same CDR3. V and J are TRBV29-1 and TRBJ2-3, with 12 nucleotides matching TRBD2. This CDR3 spans 15 amino acids. The trim removed 4 bases at V and 0 bases at J, leaving 2 bases unmatched. CDR1 and CDR2 from the germline V gene are SQVTM and ANQGSEA. The chain's CDR3 is CSVGGTSGSTDTQYF. CDR3 DNA: TGCAGCGTTGGAGGGACTAGCGGGAGCACAGATACGCAGTATTTT.